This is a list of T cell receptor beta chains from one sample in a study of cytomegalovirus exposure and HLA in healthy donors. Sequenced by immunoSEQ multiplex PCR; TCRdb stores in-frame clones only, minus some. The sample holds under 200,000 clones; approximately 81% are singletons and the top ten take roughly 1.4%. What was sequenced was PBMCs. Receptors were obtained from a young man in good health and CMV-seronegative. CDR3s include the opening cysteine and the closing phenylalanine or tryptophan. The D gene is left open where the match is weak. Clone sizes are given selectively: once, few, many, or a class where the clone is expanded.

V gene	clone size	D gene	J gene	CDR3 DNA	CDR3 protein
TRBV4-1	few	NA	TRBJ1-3	TGCGCCAGCAGCCAATCCGAGACAGCCTTCTCTGGAAACACCATATATTTT	CASSQSETAFSGNTIYF
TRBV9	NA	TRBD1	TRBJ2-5	TGTGCCAGCAGCGTAGGGGACAGGTGGGAGACCCAGTACTTC	CASSVGDRWETQYF
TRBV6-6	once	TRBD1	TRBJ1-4	TGTGCCAGCAGGGACAGGCCCGGTAATGAAAAACTGTTTTTT	CASRDRPGNEKLFF
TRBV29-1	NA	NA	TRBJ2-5	TGCAGCGTTGAAAGACAGCCCCAAGAGACCCAGTACTTC	CSVERQPQETQYF
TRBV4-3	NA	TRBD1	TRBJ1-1	TGCGCCAGCAGCTCCGGGACAGACATGAACACTGAAGCTTTCTTT	CASSSGTDMNTEAFF
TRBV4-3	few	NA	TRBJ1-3	TGCGCCAGCAGCCAAGCTCCGGCAGGCTCTGGAAACACCATATATTTT	CASSQAPAGSGNTIYF
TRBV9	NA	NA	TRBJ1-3	TGTGCCAGCAGCGTAGACAGCGGAAACTCTGGAAACACCATATATTTT	CASSVDSGNSGNTIYF
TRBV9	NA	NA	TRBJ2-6	TGTGCCAGCAATCCGGGGGAATACGGGGCCAACGTCCTGACTTTC	CASNPGEYGANVLTF
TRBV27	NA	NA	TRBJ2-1	TGTGCCAGCAGTTCCCTACCCTCCCTTCTAGCAAATGAGCAGTTCTTC	CASSSLPSLLANEQFF
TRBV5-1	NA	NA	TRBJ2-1	TGCGCCAGCACTACCAAGGGGACATACAATGAGCAGTTCTTC	CASTTKGTYNEQFF
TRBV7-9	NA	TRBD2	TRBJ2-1	TGTGCCAGCGGGACTAGCGGGAACAATGAGCAGTTCTTC	CASGTSGNNEQFF
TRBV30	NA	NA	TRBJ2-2	TGTGCCTGGAAGGTCGGGACACCCACCGGGGAGCTGTTTTTT	CAWKVGTPTGELFF
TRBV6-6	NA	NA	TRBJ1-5	TGTGCCAGCAGTTATCTGGACAGTAGCAATCAGCCCCAGCATTTT	CASSYLDSSNQPQHF
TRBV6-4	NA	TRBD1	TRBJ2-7	TGTGCCAGCAGTGACGGACAGGTAGCCTACGAGCAGTACTTC	CASSDGQVAYEQYF
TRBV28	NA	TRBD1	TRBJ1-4	TGTGCCAGCAGTCCCGGGACAGGGGAGAGAAAACTGTTTTTT	CASSPGTGERKLFF
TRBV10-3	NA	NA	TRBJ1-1	TGTGCCATCAGTGAAAGGGGGGGGGTGAACACTGAAGCTTTCTTT	CAISERGGVNTEAFF
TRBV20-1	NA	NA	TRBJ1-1	TGCAGTGCTGTACAGAACACTGAAGCTTTCTTT	CSAVQNTEAFF
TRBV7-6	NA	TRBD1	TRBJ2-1	TGTGCCAGCAGCTTGGACAGGGGGAATGAGCAGTTCTTC	CASSLDRGNEQFF
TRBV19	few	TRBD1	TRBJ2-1	TGTGCCAGTAGTATAACGGGACAGGATAACGCATTCTTC	CASSITGQDNAFF
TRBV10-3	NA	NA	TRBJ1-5	TGTGCCATCAGTGATGGCTTTGGCCTCAATCAGCCCCAGCATTTT	CAISDGFGLNQPQHF
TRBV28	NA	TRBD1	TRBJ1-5	TGTGCCAGCAGTTTACCCACAGGGGGCGATCAGCCCCAGCATTTT	CASSLPTGGDQPQHF
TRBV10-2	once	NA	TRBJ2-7	TGCTCCAGCAGTGAGTCGGCGGCGGCGGGCTACGAGCAGTACTTC	CSSSESAAAGYEQYF
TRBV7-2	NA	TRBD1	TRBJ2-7	TGTGCCAGCAGCCCCCAAGGGACAGGGTATAACGAGCAGTACTTC	CASSPQGTGYNEQYF
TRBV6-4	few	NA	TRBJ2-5	TGTGCCAGCAGCCAGGACAGCAAAGAGACCCAGTACTTC	CASSQDSKETQYF
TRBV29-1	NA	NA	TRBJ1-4	TGCAGCGTTGAGGGGGCGGACGAAAAACTGTTTTTT	CSVEGADEKLFF
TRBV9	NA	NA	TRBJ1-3	TGTGCCAGCAGCACCCGGGGGGACATCTCTGGAAACACCATATATTTT	CASSTRGDISGNTIYF
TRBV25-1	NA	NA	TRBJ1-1	TGTGCCAGCAGGGGCCAGGGAGGTGCTGAAGCTTTCTTT	CASRGQGGAEAFF
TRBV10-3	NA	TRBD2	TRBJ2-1	TGTGCCATCAGTGAGTCGGCGGCTAGCGGGGATCACAATGAGCAGTTCTTC	CAISESAASGDHNEQFF
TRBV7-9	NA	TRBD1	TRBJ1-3	TGTGCCAGCAGCTTAGGACTGGGGGACAGAGTATATTTT	CASSLGLGDRVYF
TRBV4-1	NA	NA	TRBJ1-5	TGCGCCAGCAGCCACCCAGGGGCACATCAGCCCCAGCATTTT	CASSHPGAHQPQHF
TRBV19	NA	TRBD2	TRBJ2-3	TGTGCCAGTTTTAGCGGGAGGGGGGCAGATACGCAGTATTTT	CASFSGRGADTQYF
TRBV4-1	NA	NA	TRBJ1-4	TGCGCCAGCAGCCAAAACCGAGCTGCAACTAATGAAAAACTGTTTTTT	CASSQNRAATNEKLFF
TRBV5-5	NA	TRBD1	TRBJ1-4	TGTGCCAGCAGCTCGGGGGCAGGGGGGAACGAAAAACTGTTTTTT	CASSSGAGGNEKLFF
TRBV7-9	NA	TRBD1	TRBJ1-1	TGTGCCAGCAGCTCGGACAGGGGATCCACTGAAGCTTTCTTT	CASSSDRGSTEAFF
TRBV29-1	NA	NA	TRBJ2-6	TGCAGCGTTGTTGGAGTCTCTGGGGCCAACGTCCTGACTTTC	CSVVGVSGANVLTF
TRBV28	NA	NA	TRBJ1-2	TGTGCCAGCAGCGTCACTGCAAACTATGGCTACACCTTC	CASSVTANYGYTF
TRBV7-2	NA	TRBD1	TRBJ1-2	TGTGCCAGCAGCTTAGCTGGGGACAGCTTCTATGGCTACACCTTC	CASSLAGDSFYGYTF
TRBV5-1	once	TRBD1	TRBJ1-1	TGCGCCAGCAGCTACCGGGACAGGGGCACTGAAGCTTTCTTT	CASSYRDRGTEAFF
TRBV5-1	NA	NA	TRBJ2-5	TGCGCCAGCAGCCTAGGGCGACTAGACCAAGAGACCCAGTACTTC	CASSLGRLDQETQYF
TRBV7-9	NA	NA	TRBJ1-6	TGTGCCAGCAGCTCAAGGGTCGGAGGTTCACCCCTCCACTTT	CASSSRVGGSPLHF
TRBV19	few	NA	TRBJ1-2	TGTGCCAGGAGGCGGGGCCGAGAAGGCTATGGCTACACCTTC	CARRRGREGYGYTF
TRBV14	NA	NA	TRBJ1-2	TGTGCCAGCAGCCAAGAAGGAGGGACCTATGGCTACACCTTC	CASSQEGGTYGYTF
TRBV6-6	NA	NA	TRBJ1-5	TGTGCCAGCAGTTACGGGGGGAGGGCCAATCAGCCCCAGCATTTT	CASSYGGRANQPQHF